The text below deals with one T cell receptor beta chain. The antigen remains unidentified. Genomic DNA templated the TCR beta VDJ and CDR3 profiling. From the reads, TCRdb called clonotypes with MiXCR, one entry per CDR3 protein. The sample yields around 200,000 distinct CDR3 sequences, less than 60% seen once. These data originate in a study of CD8+CD57+ T cells in acquired aplastic anemia. Study details: Recorded DNA amounts for sorted CD4+ and CD8+ cells had an average of approximately 3.2 ug. General study points: The number of CD8+ CDR3 sequences shared by patients and controls was under 35.

V dropped 5 bases and J dropped 2; count of bases not matched to a gene: 9. Germline assignment: CDR1 LNHNV and CDR2 YYDKDF (reference sequence). This CDR3 has 16 residues. An expansion of CD8+CD57+ cells by flow cytometry had been shown in patients chosen for sequencing. Sequencing was carried out using sorted CD4+, CD8+, or CD8+CD57+ T cells (not recorded which) from PBMCs. The genes are TRBV15 and TRBJ2-5; 9 nucleotides match TRBD2. The TCR was taken from a human donor with aplastic anemia. CDR3 bases: TGTGCCACCAGCCAAACCACTAGCGGGCCACAAGAGACCCAGTACTTC. It is translated as CATSQTTSGPQETQYF.